The next 5 T cell receptor beta chains were all read from a single sample in a study of CD8+ T cells in alopecia areata (dated by TCRdb to the late 2010s). CD4+ cells from 5 or 6 biomarker-study patients were further sorted into CD25+CD127- cells. Preparation of the library involved the immunoSEQ multiplex PCR assay. For TCR sequencing, RNA was extracted from every sample and reverse transcribed into cDNA to serve as template. The table comes from immuneACCESS by way of TCRdb, which keeps in-frame sequences with V and J called. Part of the clones is missing from these tables; in studies checked, under half for an unresolved V gene and the rest for unknown reasons. The table for this sample lists around 36,000 clones; roughly 53% of them were counted only once. Approximately 1.8% of the sample is taken by the ten largest. The specimen was CD4+ Tregs sorted from blood. These receptors originate from a human donor with alopecia areata.

The CDR3: CASSFGLAGITDTQYF. The CDR3 DNA reads as TGTGCCAGCAGTTTTGGGCTAGCGGGAATCACAGATACGCAGTATTTT. The chain links TRBV28 to TRBJ2-3; TRBD2 agrees at 9 bases. CDR1 MDHEN and CDR2 SYDVKM come from the germline V gene. After removal of 3 bases from V and 2 bases from J, the junction contained 6 bases not matched to a gene. The CDR3 runs 16 residues.

V and J are TRBV7-8 and TRBJ2-1; D possibly corresponds to TRBD2 (5 bases). The germline V and J ends were trimmed by 0 bases and 3 bases, with 18 bases remaining between them. The germline V gene encodes CDR1 SGHVS and CDR2 FQNEAQ. This CDR3 comprises 18 residues. In DNA form, the CDR3 reads TGTGCCAGCAGCTTAGCGGGAGAAGGAACGTACCTCTACAATGAGCAGTTCTTC. It is translated as CASSLAGEGTYLYNEQFF.

The V call is TRBV2, the J call TRBJ2-7, with D tentatively TRBD2 (6 bases). This CDR3 has 15 amino acids. Germline V CDR1 and CDR2: SNHLY, FYNNEI. Trimming took off 4 bases at V and 2 bases at J, with 15 bases between the two ends. The CDR3 DNA reads TGTGCCAGCAGTGTGCGGAGGGGCATACCCTACGAGCAGTACTTC. It translates to CASSVRRGIPYEQYF.

The chain links TRBV2 to TRBJ2-1; 7 bases fit TRBD1. Germline V gives CDR1 SNHLY, CDR2 FYNNEI. The V gene end was trimmed by 6 bases and the J gene end by 3 bases; junction bases not matched to a gene: 5. The CDR3 runs to 14 residues. Here the CDR3 DNA reads TGTGCCAGCAGGCCCGGGACAGACTACAATGAGCAGTTCTTC. Translation: CASRPGTDYNEQFF.

CDR3 coding DNA: TGTGCCAGCAGCTCAGCCGGGCTACCGTCTGGCTACACCTTC. This translates into CASSSAGLPSGYTF. The genes are TRBV28 and TRBJ1-2; D remains unclear. The V gene's germline CDR1 is MDHEN and CDR2 SYDVKM. This CDR3 has 14 amino acids. Trimming cost V 6 bases and J 7 bases, with 18 bases left between them.